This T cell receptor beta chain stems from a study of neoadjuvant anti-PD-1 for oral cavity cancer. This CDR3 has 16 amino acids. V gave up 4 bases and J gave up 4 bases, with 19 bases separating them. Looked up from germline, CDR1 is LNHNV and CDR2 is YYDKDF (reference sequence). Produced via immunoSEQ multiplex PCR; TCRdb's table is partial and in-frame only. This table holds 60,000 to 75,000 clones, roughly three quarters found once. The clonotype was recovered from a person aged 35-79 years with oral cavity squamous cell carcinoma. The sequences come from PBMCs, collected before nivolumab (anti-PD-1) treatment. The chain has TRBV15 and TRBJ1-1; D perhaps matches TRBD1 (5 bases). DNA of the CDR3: TGTGCCACCAGCACCCCCCGGGGACTCCGGAGCACTGAAGCTTTCTTT. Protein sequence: CATSTPRGLRSTEAFF.